Following are 9 T cell receptor beta chains from one sample sequenced in a study of cytomegalovirus exposure and HLA in healthy donors. Primers included in the PCR were 60 Vbeta and 13 Jbeta primers. The data were produced by immunoSEQ multiplex PCR, yet TCRdb's version contains in-frame clones alone and is incomplete. Altogether 95,000 to 150,000 clones are present, around 76% being singletons, with the ten largest covering around 30%. The material sequenced was PBMCs. Every receptor here comes from a man aged 55 to 70 in good health and CMV-seropositive.

The rearrangement uses TRBV4-1 and TRBJ2-5, with TRBD1 as a possible D gene (6 bases). The J call may be in error: the DNA end matches TRBJ2-7 better. Germline CDR1 and CDR2: MGHRA and YSYEKL. This CDR3 comprises 15 residues. The chain's CDR3 is CASSQMGAPAYEQYF. CDR3 in DNA: TGCGCCAGCAGCCAAATGGGGGCCCCAGCCTACGAGCAGTACTTC.

The chain is built from TRBV19 and TRBJ1-5, with D perhaps matching TRBD1 (5 bases). This CDR3 has 16 amino acids. V lost 5 bases and J lost 0, with 14 bases in between. CDR1 is LNHDA, CDR2 SQIVND, per germline (reference sequence). The CDR3 DNA follows: TGTGCCAGTAGTCTGAAAGGGGTCCTTAGCAATCAGCCCCAGCATTTT. This codes for CASSLKGVLSNQPQHF.

A single count supports this clone. The V and J genes are TRBV11-2 and TRBJ2-5, with D possibly TRBD1 on 6 matching bases. Germline assignment: CDR1 SGHAT and CDR2 FQNNGV. This CDR3 contains 14 residues. Trimming shortened V by 5 bases and J by 0 bases, and 10 bases separated the two germline ends. This CDR3 is CASSGTQYQETQYF. CDR3 bases: TGTGCCAGCAGCGGGACACAGTACCAAGAGACCCAGTACTTC.

This clone was seen once. This chain links TRBV6-5 with TRBJ1-1; 7 bases map to TRBD1. V was clipped by 2 bases and J by 4 bases; unmatched bases: 4. The germline V gene encodes CDR1 MNHEY and CDR2 SVGAGI. CDR3 length: 14 amino acids. CDR3 nucleotides: TGTGCCAGCAGTTACCAGGACAGGAGCACTGAAGCTTTCTTT. It encodes CASSYQDRSTEAFF.

This clone was seen only a few times. V is TRBV5-1 and J is TRBJ1-2; the D is unclear. The CDR3 length is 14 residues. With 4 bases removed from V and 5 bases from J, the gap between germline ends came to 15 bases. The V gene's germline CDR1 is SGHRS and CDR2 YFSETQ. CDR3 amino acids: CASSLLGRDYGYTF. CDR3 nucleotide sequence: TGCGCCAGCAGCCTCCTTGGGCGGGATTATGGCTACACCTTC.

This clone has more than one count but fewer than ten. The same CDR3 can be traced to other DNA sequences in this sample. The J gene is TRBJ2-1, the V gene TRBV13; 15 bases map to TRBD2. The CDR3 is 16 amino acids. The germline V gene encodes CDR1 PRHDT and CDR2 FYEKMQ (reference sequence). The V gene end was trimmed by 5 bases and the J gene end by 4 bases; junction bases not matched to a gene: 3. CDR3 in amino acids: CASSPGLAGGYNEQFF. CDR3 DNA: TGTGCCAGCAGCCCGGGACTAGCGGGGGGATACAATGAGCAGTTCTTC.

V is TRBV7-6 and J is TRBJ1-2, with 7 bases matching TRBD1. Germline V CDR1 and CDR2: SGHVS, FNYEAQ. The trim removed 2 bases at V and 10 bases at J, leaving 4 bases unmatched. This CDR3 is 12 amino acids long. The DNA of the CDR3 is TGTGCCAGCAGCTTATCAGGGGGAGTCTACACCTTC. Amino acid sequence: CASSLSGGVYTF.

The chain couples TRBV7-6 to TRBJ2-7; maybe TRBD2 (5 bases). Germline V CDR1 and CDR2: SGHVS, FNYEAQ. The V gene lost 5 bases and the J gene lost 7 bases, with 12 bases spanning the gap. The CDR3 is made up of 12 amino acids. For the CDR3, the DNA is TGTGCCAGCAGCCCCTTCGGGGAAGAGCAGTACTTC. Encoded protein: CASSPFGEEQYF.

A single count supports this clone. Other DNA sequences in this sample translate to the same CDR3. V gene TRBV29-1 combines with J gene TRBJ2-1, with D possibly TRBD1 on 6 matching bases. From germline, CDR1 is SQVTM and CDR2 ANQGSEA. This CDR3 spans 13 amino acids. Trimming shortened V by 4 bases and J by 1 base, and 8 bases separated the two germline ends. DNA of the CDR3: TGCAGCGTTGGAGGGGGTTCCTACAATGAGCAGTTCTTC. Protein: CSVGGGSYNEQFF.